This T cell receptor beta chain came from a study of early T cells in non-severe SARS-CoV-2 infection. In the study overall: The input, bulk RNA from unsorted whole blood, was sequenced, and chains were unpaired. The study, taken as a whole, reports: VDJdb matching, biased toward anti-spike CD8 responses, missed private and CD4 specificities.

In its sample, this clonotype was seen many times. No antigen is known for it. Individual cDNA molecules were tagged with unique molecular identifiers, the study reported. One entry per CDR3 protein results from TCRdb running MiXCR on the 5' RACE reads. The data contain 55,000 to 65,000 distinct CDR3 sequences, 8% to 9% of them seen just once; the ten biggest clones take up 17%. CDR1 is MDHEN, CDR2 SYDVKM, per germline. The CDR3 totals 14 residues. V was clipped by 5 bases and J by 5 bases; unmatched bases: 6. V is TRBV28 and J is TRBJ1-5; 7 nucleotides match TRBD1. This receptor was identified in an adult who was a healthcare worker with PCR-confirmed SARS-CoV-2 infection or an uninfected control (not recorded which). Specimen: whole blood. CDR3 coding DNA: TGTGCCAGCAGTCCACAGGGGTCCCATCAGCCCCAGCATTTT. This encodes CASSPQGSHQPQHF.